One sample yielded the 18 T cell receptor beta chains listed below, sequenced in a study of identical twins. TCRdb re-called the 5' RACE reads with MiXCR, one entry per CDR3 protein. Of 270,000 or so distinct CDR3 sequences detected, about 8.9% appear once; the ten largest clones hold less than 4%. These data were also filed under a second study, of yellow fever vaccine responses in identical twins.

Sequenced input: CD8+ T cells sorted from blood. The receptors were gathered from a woman younger than 30 in good health.

This clonotype was found a few times. The CDR3 nucleotides are TGCAGTGCTATTGCGGGAGGGGACCTCAACGAGCAGTACTTC. This sequence encodes CSAIAGGDLNEQYF. The rearrangement joins TRBV20-1 to TRBJ2-7; 9 nucleotides align to TRBD2. This CDR3 has 14 residues. CDR1 is DFQATT and CDR2 is SNEGSKA in the germline V gene (reference sequence). The trim removed 4 bases at V and 5 bases at J, leaving 9 bases unmatched.

This sequence joins TRBV3-1 and TRBJ2-5; a weak D match, TRBD2 (6 bases). This CDR3 spans 15 amino acids. V gave up 3 bases and J gave up 2 bases, with 13 bases separating them. CDR1 and CDR2 from the germline V gene are LGHDT and YNNKEL (reference sequence). The CDR3 here is CASSHPVSGQETQYF. The CDR3 DNA is TGTGCCAGCAGCCATCCGGTTAGCGGTCAAGAGACCCAGTACTTC.

The chain uses TRBV15 and TRBJ2-5; 9 bases match TRBD1. From germline, CDR1 is LNHNV and CDR2 YYDKDF (reference sequence). The V segment lost 0 bases and the J segment 5 bases; nucleotides outside the gene matches: 7. There are 16 residues in the CDR3. Written as DNA, the CDR3 is TGTGCCACCAGCAGAGATCTCGACAGGGGGTGGGAGACCCAGTACTTC. It translates to CATSRDLDRGWETQYF.

This clonotype has a handful of counts. The chain recombines TRBV29-1 with TRBJ1-1; 8 bases align to TRBD1. This CDR3 is 12 amino acids long. The junction had 7 bases not matched to a gene; V was cut back by 7 bases and J by 6 bases. The germline V gene encodes CDR1 SQVTM and CDR2 ANQGSEA. The CDR3 spells CSATDRGPEAFF. The CDR3 DNA reads as TGCAGCGCTACTGACAGGGGACCTGAAGCTTTCTTT.

The rearrangement links TRBV5-5 to TRBJ2-2, with D maybe TRBD1 (6 bases). This CDR3 is built from 18 residues. Germline loops: CDR1 SGHKS, CDR2 YYEKEE (reference sequence). Trimming cost V 4 bases and J 0 bases, with 19 bases left between them. This CDR3 reads CASSPWDTRTSNTGELFF. CDR3 coding DNA: TGTGCCAGCAGCCCCTGGGACACCCGTACCTCGAACACCGGGGAGCTGTTTTTT.

To note about this clonotype: A read error is possible here, since a much larger clone lies one base away. Here the CDR3 reads CTSSPRQSTDTQYF. The CDR3 bases are TGTACCAGCAGCCCGCGACAGAGCACAGATACGCAGTATTTT. V usage is TRBV7-9 and J usage is TRBJ2-3; possible D gene TRBD1, 5 bases. The CDR3 runs to 14 residues. CDR1 is SEHNR, CDR2 FQNEAQ, per germline (reference sequence).

V usage is TRBV18 and J usage is TRBJ1-2; a weak D match, TRBD1 (6 bases). The CDR3 runs to 14 residues. The V end was cut by 0 bases, the J end by 8 bases, with 13 bases between. Looked up from germline, CDR1 is KGHSH and CDR2 is LQKENI. This chain's CDR3 is CASSPPSAGDGYTF. The DNA of the CDR3 is TGTGCCAGCTCACCACCGTCCGCAGGGGACGGCTACACCTTC.

This clonotype came up many times. The rearrangement uses TRBV27 and TRBJ1-1; TRBD1 might be the D (5 bases). Trimming removed 0 bases at V and 0 bases at J, with 17 bases between. Germline CDR1 and CDR2: MNHEY and SMNVEV (reference sequence). The CDR3 has 18 amino acids. The CDR3 is CASSLSSGPRRLNTEAFF. The CDR3 DNA follows: TGTGCCAGCAGTTTATCATCGGGGCCTCGAAGATTGAACACTGAAGCTTTCTTT.

This clonotype was counted between two and nine times. The genes are TRBV30 and TRBJ1-1, with TRBD1 matching over 8 bases. The J segment lost 4 bases and the V segment lost 2 bases, leaving 9 bases of the junction unmatched. The CDR3 is 15 amino acids. The germline CDR1 and CDR2 sequences are GTSNPN and SVGIG (reference sequence). The CDR3: CAWSSPDRVSTEAFF. In DNA, the CDR3 is TGTGCCTGGAGTTCTCCGGACAGGGTGAGCACTGAAGCTTTCTTT.

This clonotype turned up a few times. V is TRBV6-2 or TRBV6-3 and J is TRBJ2-7; 13 bases agree with TRBD2. CDR3 size: 14 residues. Germline CDR1 and CDR2: MNHEY and SVGEGT. J lost 9 bases, V lost 6 bases, and 8 bases had no gene match. The CDR3 is CASRPRTSGRLQYF. In DNA, the CDR3 is TGTGCCAGCAGACCGCGGACTAGCGGGAGATTGCAGTACTTC.

This clonotype has only a few counts. The J gene is TRBJ2-1, the V gene TRBV18; 16 bases align to TRBD2. CDR3 length: 20 amino acids. Per the germline V gene, CDR1 is KGHSH and CDR2 is LQKENI. V shed 3 bases and J 2 bases; nucleotides not matched to a gene: 10. The CDR3 is CASSPFAGLAGGPAYNEQFF. In DNA form, the CDR3 reads TGTGCCAGCTCACCTTTCGCGGGACTAGCGGGAGGGCCAGCCTACAATGAGCAGTTCTTC.

J is TRBJ2-5 and V is TRBV27, with 9 bases identical to TRBD1. CDR1 is MNHEY and CDR2 is SMNVEV in the germline V gene (reference sequence). The CDR3 totals 14 residues. Trimming cost V 3 bases and J 2 bases; bases outside gene matches: 1. This chain's CDR3 is CASSFDRGQETQYF. CDR3 sequence (DNA): TGTGCCAGCAGTTTCGACAGGGGGCAAGAGACCCAGTACTTC.

This clonotype has only a few counts. The gene calls are TRBV7-9 and TRBJ2-1; D not resolved. The CDR3 runs 16 residues. The V gene lost 0 bases and the J gene lost 2 bases, with 11 bases spanning the gap. CDR1 SEHNR and CDR2 FQNEAQ come from the germline V gene (reference sequence). The CDR3 sequence: CASSLAQAVPYNEQFF. Written as DNA, the CDR3 is TGTGCCAGCAGCTTAGCGCAGGCGGTCCCCTACAATGAGCAGTTCTTC. Based on the CDR3 plus reference TRBV7-9 and TRBJ2-1, the full variable domain is DTGVSQNPRHKITKRGQNVTFRCDPISEHNRLYWYRQTLGQGPEFLTYFQNEAQLEKSRLLSDRFSAERPKGSFSTLEIQRTEQGDSAMYLCASSLAQAVPYNEQFFGPGTRLTVL.

This clonotype was seen many times. This sequence joins TRBV29-1 and TRBJ2-1, with a tentative D call TRBD1 (6 bases). This CDR3 contains 15 residues. The germline gives CDR1 SQVTM, CDR2 ANQGSEA. CDR3 coding DNA: TGCAACCTGATACAGAGGGGGTTATTATGGAGTGAGCAGTTCTTC. Its translation: CNLIQRGLLWSEQFF.

This clonotype was seen only a few times. This chain uses TRBV5-4 with TRBJ2-1, with D perhaps matching TRBD1 (6 bases). This CDR3 has 14 amino acids. Germline V lookup: CDR1 SGHNT, CDR2 YYREEE (reference sequence). Trimming cost V 3 bases and J 4 bases, with 11 bases left between them. In DNA form, the CDR3 reads TGTGCCAGCAGCTCCTGGACAGCATACAATGAGCAGTTCTTC. Its protein product is CASSSWTAYNEQFF.

This clonotype was picked up a small number of times. The V call is TRBV2, the J call TRBJ2-7; 10 nucleotides line up with TRBD2. Germline-derived CDR1 and CDR2 are SNHLY and FYNNEI. The CDR3 consists of 15 residues. Trimming removed 2 bases from V and 1 base from J; junction bases left unmatched: 2. CDR3 sequence (DNA): TGTGCCAGCAGTGAATCTAGCGGGGGATCCTACGAGCAGTACTTC. Translating it yields CASSESSGGSYEQYF.

The chain recombines TRBV3-1 with TRBJ2-1; tentatively, D is TRBD2 (6 bases). The CDR3 is 17 residues long. Trimming stripped 0 bases from V and 2 bases from J, with 14 bases between. Germline CDR1 is LGHDT and CDR2 is YNNKEL (reference sequence). DNA of the CDR3: TGTGCCAGCAGCCAAGAATGGGCTAGCGAGACCTACAATGAGCAGTTCTTC. Protein sequence: CASSQEWASETYNEQFF.

This clonotype was picked up a small number of times. The gene calls are TRBV5-1 and TRBJ2-6; no clear D gene. The V gene lost 3 bases and the J gene lost 4 bases, with 11 bases spanning the gap. The CDR3 consists of 15 residues. Germline CDR1 is SGHRS and CDR2 is YFSETQ. The CDR3 spells CASSWNLGGANVLTF. The DNA for the CDR3 is TGCGCCAGCAGCTGGAACCTCGGGGGGGCCAACGTCCTGACTTTC.